This TCR beta chain was identified during a study of T cells in Graves' hyperthyroidism and ophthalmopathy. In the study overall: Upon initial diagnosis and before any treatment, peripheral blood was collected. General study results and limits: Most clonotypes that expanded in the thyroid above 0.001 also showed up in blood.

Aged 18 to 65, the patients had hyperthyroidism that was newly diagnosed and had lasted under 2 months. The source of the PBMCs was 8.5 to 10 ml of fresh peripheral blood. CDR1 SEHNR and CDR2 FQNEAQ come from the germline V gene (reference sequence). CDR3 size: 15 residues. V gave up 11 bases and J gave up 0 bases, with 17 bases separating them. RNA transcripts yielded amplified TCR beta CDR3 regions. The HTBI primer set drove a first-round RT-PCR of the TCR CDR3. From the multiplex PCR reads, TCRdb called clonotypes with MiXCR, one entry per CDR3 protein. Counted here are hundreds of thousands of distinct CDR3 sequences, 14% occurring once; the ten biggest clones make up about 10%. This clonotype was recorded many times. The antigen is undetermined.

The TCR was taken from a woman aged 18-35 years with Graves' hyperthyroidism. Sequenced input: blood. The rearrangement joins TRBV7-9 to TRBJ2-1, with D perhaps given as TRBD1 or TRBD2 (6 bases each). CDR3 bases: TGTGCCGCCCCTAGGGGGGCGAGCTCCTACAATGAGCAGTTCTTC. Its protein product is CAAPRGASSYNEQFF. Full variable domain (rest looked up from reference TRBV7-9 and TRBJ2-1): DTGVSQNPRHKITKRGQNVTFRCDPISEHNRLYWYRQTLGQGPEFLTYFQNEAQLEKSRLLSDRFSAERPKGSFSTLEIQRTEQGDSAMYLCAAPRGASSYNEQFFGPGTRLTVL.